This record looks at one T cell receptor (beta chain) sequence and its context. This clonotype was recorded many times. Its antigen target is currently unknown. No qualities accompany the bases; no much larger clone lies one base away. Libraries came from 5' RACE. The data were produced on an Illumina HiSeq 2000. A universal primer binding site was added through template switching, and the final cDNA carried a unique molecular identifier so that TCR cDNA molecules could be counted accurately. Specific primers in the conserved constant-segment region were used to synthesize first-strand cDNA for the TCR alpha and beta chains. Each cDNA library was double barcoded, with a SMART-Mk sample barcode plus Illumina barcodes, to control for contamination. Two successive PCR steps introduced TruSeq adapter sequences along with Illumina sample barcodes. Sequencing of the TCR alpha and beta cDNA libraries was done on the Illumina HiSeq platform using custom primers. As for the original processing: MiGEC processed the raw reads to extract unique molecular identifiers, while MiXCR was used to determine the CDR3 positions. For each individual, recombination models were inferred using an EM algorithm with the repgenHMM and IGoR tools. Shared clonotype analysis was performed with the tcR package in R, normalizing sharing by the product of cloneset sizes. To study raw recombination free of thymic and clonal selection effects, out-of-frame nonproductive sequences were analyzed. Through fastp at Q25 and MiXCR, TCRdb rebuilt clones from the public reads, retaining in-frame beta chains. CDR3 protein sequences are deduplicated, and each keeps its most common genes and DNA. TCRdb, not the original authors, processed these V and J calls. This sample holds around 280,000 distinct CDR3 sequences; 6.5% to 9.5% were observed only once. Jointly, the top ten make up around 2.1% of the sample.

The data belong to a study of identical twins (dated by TCRdb to about 2016). Looking at the study overall: The study deep-sequenced TCR alpha and beta repertoires from monozygotic twins, unrelated adults of various ages and cord blood to test whether fetal clonotypes persist. Replicate twin experiments were performed at different times using different library preparation protocols to rule out contamination. General study outcomes and caveats: Out-of-frame TCR alpha sequences shared between twins showed an excess of low generation-probability sequences compared with coincidental sharing between unrelated individuals. In monozygotic twins, recombination models systematically underestimated out-of-frame TCR alpha sharing, but the models matched the sharing seen between unrelated individuals. Abundant cord blood beta clonotypes had fewer insertions, young adult naive repertoires showed a similar but weaker trend, and memory repertoires showed no such trend. Because the same donors could not be followed over many years, the conclusions depended on cross-sectional statistical analysis. Invariant T cells such as MAIT and iNKT could partly confound zero-insertion analyses, though diverse VJ usage argued against this for most clonotypes. A weaker excess of twin sharing was found in beta out-of-frame sequences because the signal-to-noise ratio was lowered by fewer shared sequences.

The trim is 3 bases for V and 8 bases for J, with a gap of 10 bases between the germline ends. The CDR3 goes from the cysteine to the phenylalanine over 12 residues. The entry retains the CDR3 DNA only, 36 bases that are in frame from base 1. Only healthy Caucasian donors were included. The twin cohort comprised three pairs of female monozygotic twins, all aged roughly 18 to 30 years. Using Miltenyi CD45RO+ enrichment and human naive T-cell isolation kits, memory (CD45RO+) and naive T cells were isolated from PBMC. The same data also contributed to another study, on yellow fever vaccine responses in identical twins. As the second study states: The authors reported that the T cell response to vaccination in identical twins appeared partly convergent and partly personalized. In identical twins, the study followed T cell clones that responded to the vaccine with precision.

This clonotype originated in a woman between 18 and 29 years old in good health. Recombination connected TRBV12-3 or TRBV12-4 to TRBJ1-2, with an unclear D gene assignment. The material sequenced was memory (CD45RO+) T cells sorted from blood. The cell subset or site label corresponds to: CD45RO+ enriched T cells. The sequence in DNA is TGTGCCAGCAGTTTTTCGGGGTTAGGCTACACCTTC. Its protein reads: CASSFSGLGYTF.